This is a list of T cell receptor beta chains from one sample in a study of cytomegalovirus exposure and HLA in healthy donors. Sequenced by immunoSEQ multiplex PCR; TCRdb stores in-frame clones only, minus some. The profile shows 85,000 to 120,000 clones, 65% to 75% of them singletons. Material for sequencing was PBMCs. Every receptor here comes from a female donor in good health and CMV-seronegative. Both conserved end residues are part of each CDR3. Fields, in order: J gene, V gene, CDR3 protein.

>TRBJ2-7|TRBV30
CARSPQGGNEQYF
>TRBJ2-2|TRBV5-1
CASRNTGELFF
>TRBJ2-3|TRBV5-1
CASSFGRGELSSDTQYF
>TRBJ2-3|TRBV5-4
CATSDRGPDTQYF
>TRBJ2-1|TRBV11-2
CASSSRAGSYNEQFF
>TRBJ2-2|TRBV2
CASNPTRTGELFF
>TRBJ1-4|TRBV28
CASSFDKEEKLFF
>TRBJ1-1|TRBV11-2
CASRPTGGRAFF
>TRBJ1-5|TRBV5-4
CASSFGRGGNQPQHF
>TRBJ2-3|TRBV5-1
CASSLAGGHTDTQYF